Presented here are 8 T cell receptor beta chains from one specimen sequenced in a study of Graves' ophthalmopathy and Graves' hyperthyroidism. Investigators amplified TCR beta CDR3 regions from RNA transcripts. An opening RT-PCR round employed HTBI primers and preceded a second-round multiplex PCR. TCRdb recomputed calls from the multiplex PCR reads with MiXCR, one row per CDR3 protein. The profile shows roughly 170,000 distinct CDR3 sequences, 35% to 50% of them singletons. Sequenced: peripheral blood. The receptor set was obtained from a man aged 25 to 40 with Graves' ophthalmopathy.

This clonotype showed up just a few times. The gene calls are TRBV6-2 or TRBV6-3 and TRBJ2-3; no clear D. Between the trimmed V and J ends, which lost 0 bases and 5 bases, there was a span of 15 bases. The CDR3 has 16 residues. Germline V gives CDR1 MNHEY, CDR2 SVGEGT. The CDR3 sequence: CASSYSKLAAQDTQYF. In DNA form, the CDR3 reads TGTGCCAGCAGTTACTCGAAACTCGCGGCGCAAGATACGCAGTATTTT.

This clonotype was seen many times. The chain uses TRBV27 and TRBJ1-1; D not certain. The V and J ends lost 2 bases and 1 base respectively, with 8 bases between them. This CDR3 has 14 residues. Germline values: CDR1 MNHEY, CDR2 SMNVEV (reference sequence). CDR3 protein: CASSLRQANTEAFF. The CDR3 coding sequence is TGTGCCAGCAGTTTACGGCAGGCGAACACTGAAGCTTTCTTT.

Ten or more counts support this clonotype. The J gene is TRBJ2-7, the V gene TRBV19, with unresolved D. CDR1 LNHDA and CDR2 SQIVND come from the germline V gene (reference sequence). V lost 7 bases and J 9 bases, leaving 31 bases between the germline ends. This CDR3 region has 17 residues. The CDR3 bases are TGTGCCAGTATCGTCCCTTTATCTGACACACTCTTGGACGGGCAGTACTTC. Translation: CASIVPLSDTLLDGQYF.

This clonotype turned up a few times. The chain links TRBV11-2 to TRBJ1-1; no reliable D call. The CDR3 extends over 12 amino acids. Trimming cost V 5 bases and J 11 bases, with 15 bases left between them. Germline CDR1 SGHAT, CDR2 FQNNGV. CDR3 sequence: CASSASWGQAFF. For the CDR3, the DNA is TGTGCCAGCAGCGCCTCCTGGGGTCAGGCTTTCTTT. The variable domain in full, with the rest retrieved from reference TRBV11-2 and TRBJ1-1, is EAGVAQSPRYKIIEKRQSVAFWCNPISGHATLYWYQQILGQGPKLLIQFQNNGVVDDSQLPKDRFSAERLKGVDSTLKIQPAKLEDSAVYLCASSASWGQAFFGQGTRLTVV.

The chain recombines TRBV12-3 or TRBV12-4 with TRBJ1-6, with 8 nucleotides matching TRBD1. The CDR3 covers 13 residues. V trimming: 7 bases; J trimming: 4 bases; junction bases outside the gene matches: 0. CDR3 in amino acids: CASNRGYNSPLHF. In nucleotides, the CDR3 is TGTGCCAGCAACAGGGGGTATAATTCACCCCTCCACTTT.

The chain couples TRBV4-1 to TRBJ1-5, with no clear D. From germline, CDR1 is MGHRA and CDR2 YSYEKL. V was shortened by 2 bases and J by 1 base, with 3 bases between the two germline ends. This CDR3 is built from 13 residues. The DNA for the CDR3 is TGCGCCAGCAGCCAAAGAAGCAATCAGCCCCAGCATTTT. It specifies CASSQRSNQPQHF.

The CDR3 bases are TGTGCCAGCAGCGGGACAGGTTTCGGGGAGCAGTACTTC. Translating gives CASSGTGFGEQYF. The rearrangement joins TRBV9 to TRBJ2-7; 7 bases fit TRBD1. CDR1 is SGDLS and CDR2 is YYNGEE in the germline V gene. Germline trimming cut 3 bases from V and 7 bases from J; bases unmatched to any gene: 7. CDR3 length equals 13 residues.

Ten or more counts support this clonotype. The rearrangement uses TRBV28 and TRBJ1-5; no reliable D call. The V gene lost 6 bases and the J gene lost 1 base, with 4 bases spanning the gap. The germline CDR1 and CDR2 sequences are MDHEN and SYDVKM. The CDR3 consists of 12 residues. CDR3 coding DNA: TGTGCCAGCAGACAGAGCAATCAGCCCCAGCATTTT. Protein product: CASRQSNQPQHF.